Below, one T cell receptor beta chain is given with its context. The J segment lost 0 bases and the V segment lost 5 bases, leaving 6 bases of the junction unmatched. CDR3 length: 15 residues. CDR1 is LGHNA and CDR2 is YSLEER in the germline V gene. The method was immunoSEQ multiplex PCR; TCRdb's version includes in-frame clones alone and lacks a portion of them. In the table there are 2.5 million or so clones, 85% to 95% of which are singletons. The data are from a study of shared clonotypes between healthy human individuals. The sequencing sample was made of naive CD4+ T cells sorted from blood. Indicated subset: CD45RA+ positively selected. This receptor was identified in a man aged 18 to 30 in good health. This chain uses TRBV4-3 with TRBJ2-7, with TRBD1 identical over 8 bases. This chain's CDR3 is CASSYTGGSSYEQYF. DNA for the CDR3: TGCGCCAGCAGCTATACAGGGGGTAGCTCCTACGAGCAGTACTTC.